This T cell receptor beta chain was captured in a study of T cell responses to AZD1222 COVID-19 vaccine. The overall study: Pooled in the analysis were second doses at about 4 or about 12 weeks. General study results and limits: Nearly half of spike-specific TCRs reportedly go after variant regions that carry no mutations. Only a handful of people who got AZD1222 tested seropositive at baseline. Females outnumbered males among donors, who were mostly white British; clonal diversity was possibly underestimated.

Notes on this clone: The target antigen is unknown.

Measured with immunoSEQ multiplex PCR; TCRdb has only the in-frame clones, and not every one. The repertoire consists of roughly 97,000 clones, with approximately 90% occurring once and the leading ten covering about 17%. Germline V lookup: CDR1 SNHLY, CDR2 FYNNEI. The germline V and J ends were trimmed by 6 bases and 4 bases, with 7 bases remaining between them. This CDR3 is 12 amino acids long. The sequencing here drew on peripheral blood, taken on day 0 of AZD1222 vaccination. The sequence was collected from an adult in good health. This rearrangement joins TRBV2 to TRBJ1-3, with a weak D call TRBD1 (6 bases). In DNA, the CDR3 is TGTGCCAGCAGCACAGGGGGAAACACCATATATTTT. This encodes CASSTGGNTIYF.